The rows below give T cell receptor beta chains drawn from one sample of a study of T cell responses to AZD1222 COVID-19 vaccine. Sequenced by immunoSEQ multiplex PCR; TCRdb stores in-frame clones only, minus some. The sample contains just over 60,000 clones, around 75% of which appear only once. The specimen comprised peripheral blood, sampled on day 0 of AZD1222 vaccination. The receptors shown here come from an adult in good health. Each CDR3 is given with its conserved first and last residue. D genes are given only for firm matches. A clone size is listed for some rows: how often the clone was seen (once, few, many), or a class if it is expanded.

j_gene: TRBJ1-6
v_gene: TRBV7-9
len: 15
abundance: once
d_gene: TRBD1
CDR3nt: TGTGCCAGCAGCCTTGGTGGGACAGATAATTCACCCCTCCACTTT
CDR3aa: CASSLGGTDNSPLHF

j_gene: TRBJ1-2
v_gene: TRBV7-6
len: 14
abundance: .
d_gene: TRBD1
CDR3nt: TGTGCCAGCAGCTTAACGGACAGGGACTATGGCTACACCTTC
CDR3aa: CASSLTDRDYGYTF

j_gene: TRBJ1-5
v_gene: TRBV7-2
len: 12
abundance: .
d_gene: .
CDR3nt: TGTGCCAGCAGCTTTGCAAATCAGCCCCAGCATTTT
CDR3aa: CASSFANQPQHF

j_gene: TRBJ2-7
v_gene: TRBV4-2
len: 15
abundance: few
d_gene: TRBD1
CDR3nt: TGTGCCAGCAGCCAAGCCGGGACAGGGGCCTACGAGCAGTACTTC
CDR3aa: CASSQAGTGAYEQYF

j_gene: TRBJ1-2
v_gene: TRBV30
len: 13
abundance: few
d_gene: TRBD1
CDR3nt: TGTGCCTGGAGCGTGACAGGGGCCTATGGCAACACCTTC
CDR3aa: CAWSVTGAYGNTF

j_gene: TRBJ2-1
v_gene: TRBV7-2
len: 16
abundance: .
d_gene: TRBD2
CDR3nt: TGTGCCAGCAGCCGGCTGGGACTAGCGGGGAACAATGAGCAGTTCTTC
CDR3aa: CASSRLGLAGNNEQFF

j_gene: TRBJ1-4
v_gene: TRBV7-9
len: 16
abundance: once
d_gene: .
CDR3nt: TGTGCCAGCAGCCCCGCAAAGGGAGCGACTAATGAAAAACTGTTTTTT
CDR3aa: CASSPAKGATNEKLFF

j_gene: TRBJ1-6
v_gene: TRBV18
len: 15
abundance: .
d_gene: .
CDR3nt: TGTGCCAGCTCACCACAGGGCGAAAGAGGGTCACCCCTCCACTTT
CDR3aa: CASSPQGERGSPLHF

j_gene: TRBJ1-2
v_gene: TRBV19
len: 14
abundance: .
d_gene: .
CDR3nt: TGTGCCAGTATAGGCTTCGGTTGGGACTATGGCTACACCTTC
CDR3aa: CASIGFGWDYGYTF

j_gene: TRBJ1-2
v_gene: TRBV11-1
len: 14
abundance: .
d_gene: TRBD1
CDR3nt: TGTGCCAGCAGCCCCGGACAGGGGATTGTTGGCTACACCTTC
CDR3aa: CASSPGQGIVGYTF

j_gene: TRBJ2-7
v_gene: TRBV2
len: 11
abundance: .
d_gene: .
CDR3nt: TGTGCCAGCACCCTAACCTACGAGCAGTACTTC
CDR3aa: CASTLTYEQYF

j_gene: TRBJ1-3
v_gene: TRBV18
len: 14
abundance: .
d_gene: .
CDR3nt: TGTGCCAGCTCACCGTCGCGGTCTGGAAACACCATATATTTT
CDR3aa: CASSPSRSGNTIYF

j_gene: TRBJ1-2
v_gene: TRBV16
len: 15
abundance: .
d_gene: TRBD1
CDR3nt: TGTGCCAGCAGCCAGACGACAGGGGAAACTGGTGGCTACACCTTC
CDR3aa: CASSQTTGETGGYTF

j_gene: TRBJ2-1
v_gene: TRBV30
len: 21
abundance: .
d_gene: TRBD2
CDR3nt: TGTGCCTGGAGCGACCAATGGGGGGCTAGCGGGGGTATGAGCTCCTACAATGAGCAGTTCTTC
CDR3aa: CAWSDQWGASGGMSSYNEQFF

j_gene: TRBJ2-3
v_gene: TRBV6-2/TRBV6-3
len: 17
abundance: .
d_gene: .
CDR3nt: TGTGCCAGCAGTTACTCCGCCGACTTCCTGCAGACAGATACGCAGTATTTT
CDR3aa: CASSYSADFLQTDTQYF

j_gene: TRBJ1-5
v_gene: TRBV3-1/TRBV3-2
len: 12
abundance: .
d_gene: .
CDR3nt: TGTGCCAGCAGCCAGGGTTTTCAGCCCCAGCATTTT
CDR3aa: CASSQGFQPQHF

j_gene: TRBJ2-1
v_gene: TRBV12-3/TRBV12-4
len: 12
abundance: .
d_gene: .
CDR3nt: TGTGCCAGCAGTTCTCGGTACAATGAGCAGTTCTTC
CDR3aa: CASSSRYNEQFF

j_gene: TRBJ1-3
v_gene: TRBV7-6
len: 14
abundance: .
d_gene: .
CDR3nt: TGTGCCAGCAGCTTAGATGGTCGGTCGAACACCATATATTTT
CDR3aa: CASSLDGRSNTIYF

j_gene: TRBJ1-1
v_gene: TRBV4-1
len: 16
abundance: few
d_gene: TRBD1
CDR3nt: TGCGCCAGCAGCCTACGACAGGGCTTAGGAGGCACTGAAGCTTTCTTT
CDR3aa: CASSLRQGLGGTEAFF

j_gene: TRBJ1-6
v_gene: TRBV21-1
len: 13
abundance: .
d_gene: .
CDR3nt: TGTGCCAGCGGACAGGCTGGCAATTCACCCCTCCACTTT
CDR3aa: CASGQAGNSPLHF

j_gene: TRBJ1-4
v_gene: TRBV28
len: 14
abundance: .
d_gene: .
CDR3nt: TGTGCCAGCAGTGCGGGATCTCTTAATGAAAAACTGTTTTTT
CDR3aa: CASSAGSLNEKLFF

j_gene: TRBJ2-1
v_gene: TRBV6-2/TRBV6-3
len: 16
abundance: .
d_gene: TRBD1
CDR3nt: TGTGCCAGCAGTTACTCGGACAGGGGAACGGGAAATGAGCAGTTCTTC
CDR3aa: CASSYSDRGTGNEQFF

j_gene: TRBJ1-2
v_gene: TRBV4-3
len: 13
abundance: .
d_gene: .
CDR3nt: TGCGCCAGCAGCAGGGACGGAAGCTATGGCTACACCTTC
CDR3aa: CASSRDGSYGYTF

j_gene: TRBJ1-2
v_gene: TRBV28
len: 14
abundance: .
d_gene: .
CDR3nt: TGTGCCAGCAGTTTGGGAGTAGAGGCCTATGGCTACACCTTC
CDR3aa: CASSLGVEAYGYTF

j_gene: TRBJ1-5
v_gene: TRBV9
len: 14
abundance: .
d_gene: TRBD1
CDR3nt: TGTGCCAGCAGCGAGGGACAGGGTGATCAGCCCCAGCATTTT
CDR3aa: CASSEGQGDQPQHF

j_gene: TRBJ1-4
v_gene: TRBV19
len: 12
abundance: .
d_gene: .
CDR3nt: TGTGCCAGTAGTCGCCTGAATGAAAAACTGTTTTTT
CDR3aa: CASSRLNEKLFF

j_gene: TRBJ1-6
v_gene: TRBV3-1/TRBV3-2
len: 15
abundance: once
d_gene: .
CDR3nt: TGTGCCAGCAGCTTTTTGGGGGCACGGGATTCACCCCTCCACTTT
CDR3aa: CASSFLGARDSPLHF

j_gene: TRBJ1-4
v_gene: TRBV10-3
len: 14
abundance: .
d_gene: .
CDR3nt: TGTGCCATCAGTGAGCCGGGACCCTACGGAAAACTGTTTTTT
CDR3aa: CAISEPGPYGKLFF

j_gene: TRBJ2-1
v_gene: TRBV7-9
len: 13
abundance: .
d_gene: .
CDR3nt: TGTGCCAGCAGCGGGGGGAACTACAATGAGCAGTTCTTC
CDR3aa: CASSGGNYNEQFF

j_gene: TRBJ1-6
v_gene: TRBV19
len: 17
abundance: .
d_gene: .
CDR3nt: TGTGCCAGTAGTATACAAGGGTCCAGCTCCTATAATTCACCCCTCCACTTT
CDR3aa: CASSIQGSSSYNSPLHF

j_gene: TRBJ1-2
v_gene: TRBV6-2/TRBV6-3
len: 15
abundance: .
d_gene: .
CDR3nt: TGTGCCAGCAGTTATTTCGCTACAGGGAACTATGGCTACACCTTC
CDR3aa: CASSYFATGNYGYTF

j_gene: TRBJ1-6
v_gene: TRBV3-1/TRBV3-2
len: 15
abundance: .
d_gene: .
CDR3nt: TGTGCCAGCAGCCTCGGTCAACAGTATAATTCACCCCTCCACTTT
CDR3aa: CASSLGQQYNSPLHF

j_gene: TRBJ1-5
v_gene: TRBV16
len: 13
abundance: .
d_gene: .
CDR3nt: TGTGCCAGCAGCCAATCGGTGGATCAGCCCCAGCATTTT
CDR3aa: CASSQSVDQPQHF

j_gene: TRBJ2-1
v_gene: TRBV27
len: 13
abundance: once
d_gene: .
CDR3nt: TGTGCCAGCAGTTCTCGGTGGTACAATGAGCAGTTCTTC
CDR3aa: CASSSRWYNEQFF

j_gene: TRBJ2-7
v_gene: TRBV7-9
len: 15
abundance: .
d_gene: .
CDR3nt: TGTGCCAGCAGCTTAGATGCTGGCAGGGGCTACGAGCAGTACTTC
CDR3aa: CASSLDAGRGYEQYF

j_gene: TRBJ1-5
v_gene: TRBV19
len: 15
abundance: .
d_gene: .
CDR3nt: TGTGCCAGTAGCCCCTGGCAGGGGCAGGTTCAGCCCCAGCATTTT
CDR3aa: CASSPWQGQVQPQHF

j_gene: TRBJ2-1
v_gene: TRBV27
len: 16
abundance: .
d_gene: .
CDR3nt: TGTGCCAGCAGTACCTGGGGGCCCGAATCCTACAATGAGCAGTTCTTC
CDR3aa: CASSTWGPESYNEQFF

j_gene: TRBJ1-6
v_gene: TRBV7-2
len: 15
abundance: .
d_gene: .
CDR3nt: TGTGCCAGTGAATTGGGGGCAGGCTATAATTCACCCCTCCACTTT
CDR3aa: CASELGAGYNSPLHF

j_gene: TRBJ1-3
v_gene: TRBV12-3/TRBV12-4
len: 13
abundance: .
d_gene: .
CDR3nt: TGTGCCAGCAGTTTCCGCAGGGGCGGCACCATATATTTT
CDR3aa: CASSFRRGGTIYF

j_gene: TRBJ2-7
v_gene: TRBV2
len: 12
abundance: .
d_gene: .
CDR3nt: TGTGCCAGCGGGGGAAGTCTTTACGAGCAGTACTTC
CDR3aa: CASGGSLYEQYF

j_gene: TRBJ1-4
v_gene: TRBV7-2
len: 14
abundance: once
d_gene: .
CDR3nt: TGTGCCAGCAGCTTAGGAACGCTTTATGAAAAACTGTTTTTT
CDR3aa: CASSLGTLYEKLFF

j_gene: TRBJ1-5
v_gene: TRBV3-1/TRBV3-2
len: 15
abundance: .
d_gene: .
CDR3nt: TGTGCCAGCAGCCAAGGACACCTTAGCAATCAGCCCCAGCATTTT
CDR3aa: CASSQGHLSNQPQHF

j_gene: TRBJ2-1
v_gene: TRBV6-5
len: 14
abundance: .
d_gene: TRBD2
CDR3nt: TGTGCCAGCAGTTACGTGACTAGCGGGAACGAACAGTTCTTC
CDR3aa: CASSYVTSGNEQFF

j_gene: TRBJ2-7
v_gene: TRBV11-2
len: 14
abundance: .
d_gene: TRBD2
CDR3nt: TGTGCCAGCAGCTTGGGGAGGGGCCAATACGAGCAGTACTTC
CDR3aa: CASSLGRGQYEQYF

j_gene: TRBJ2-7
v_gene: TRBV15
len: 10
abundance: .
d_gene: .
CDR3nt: TGTGCCACCCTCCTATACGAGCAGTACTTC
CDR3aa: CATLLYEQYF

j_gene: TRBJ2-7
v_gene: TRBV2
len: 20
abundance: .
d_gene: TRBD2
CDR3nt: TGTGCCAGCAGTGAATACGGAGCAGACCTTTCGAGCGGGGCCTTCTACGAGCAGTACTTC
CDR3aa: CASSEYGADLSSGAFYEQYF

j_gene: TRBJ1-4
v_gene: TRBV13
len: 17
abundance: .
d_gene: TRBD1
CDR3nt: TGTGCCAGCAGCCGTCCCGGGACAGGGACAACTAATGAAAAACTGTTTTTT
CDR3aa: CASSRPGTGTTNEKLFF

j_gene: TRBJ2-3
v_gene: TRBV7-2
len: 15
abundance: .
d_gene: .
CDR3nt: TGTGCCAGCTCCCTGGGGGGGGGCCCTTCAGATACGCAGTATTTT
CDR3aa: CASSLGGGPSDTQYF

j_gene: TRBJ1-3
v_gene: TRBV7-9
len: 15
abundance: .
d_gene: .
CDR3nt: TGTGCCAGCCAGGGGACCCCTTTCTCTGGAAACACCATATATTTT
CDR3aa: CASQGTPFSGNTIYF

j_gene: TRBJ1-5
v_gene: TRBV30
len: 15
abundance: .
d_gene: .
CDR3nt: TGTGCCTGGAGTGTAGGCCAGGTTAGCAATCAGCCCCAGCATTTT
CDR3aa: CAWSVGQVSNQPQHF

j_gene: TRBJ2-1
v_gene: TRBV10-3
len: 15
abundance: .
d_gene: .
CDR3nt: TGTGCCATCAGCGCTTATCTGACGGAAAACAATGAGCAGTTCTTC
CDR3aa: CAISAYLTENNEQFF

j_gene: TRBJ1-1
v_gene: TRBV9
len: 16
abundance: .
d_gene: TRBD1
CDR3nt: TGTGCCAGCAGCGCCCACAGGACAGGGACTAACACTGAAGCTTTCTTT
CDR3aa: CASSAHRTGTNTEAFF

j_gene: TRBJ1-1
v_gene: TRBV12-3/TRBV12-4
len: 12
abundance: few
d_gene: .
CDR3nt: TGTGCCAGCAGAATTGTCGGGGTTGAAGCTTTCTTT
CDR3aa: CASRIVGVEAFF

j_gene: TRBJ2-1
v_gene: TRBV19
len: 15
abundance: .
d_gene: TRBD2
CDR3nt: TGTGCCAGGAGGAGCGGGGTGCGATGGTACAATGAGCAGTTCTTC
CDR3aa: CARRSGVRWYNEQFF

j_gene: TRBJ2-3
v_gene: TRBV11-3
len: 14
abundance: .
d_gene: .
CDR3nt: TGTGCCAGCAGCTCTAGGGGGGGCGCAGATACGCAGTATTTT
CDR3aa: CASSSRGGADTQYF